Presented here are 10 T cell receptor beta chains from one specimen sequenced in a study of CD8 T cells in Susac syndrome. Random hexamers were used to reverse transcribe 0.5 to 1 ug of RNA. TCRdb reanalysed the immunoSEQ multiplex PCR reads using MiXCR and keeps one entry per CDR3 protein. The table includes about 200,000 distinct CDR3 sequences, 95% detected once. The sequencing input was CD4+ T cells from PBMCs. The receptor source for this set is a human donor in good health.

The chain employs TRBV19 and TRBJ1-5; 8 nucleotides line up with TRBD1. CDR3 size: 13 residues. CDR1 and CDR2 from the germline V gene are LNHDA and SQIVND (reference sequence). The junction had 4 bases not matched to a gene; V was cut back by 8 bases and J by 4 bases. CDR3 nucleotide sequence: TGTGCCAGTTCGGACAGGGAAAATCAGCCCCAGCATTTT. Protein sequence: CASSDRENQPQHF.

CDR3 sequence (DNA): TGCGCCAGCAGCCAATCCTTCCCCGGGGCGCAGACCCAGTACTTC. It translates to CASSQSFPGAQTQYF. V is TRBV4-3 and J is TRBJ2-5, with D tentatively TRBD1 or TRBD2 (5 bases each). The CDR3 runs 15 residues. V was cut by 2 bases and J by 6 bases, with 16 bases left in between. CDR1 and CDR2 (germline): LGHNA, YSLEER.

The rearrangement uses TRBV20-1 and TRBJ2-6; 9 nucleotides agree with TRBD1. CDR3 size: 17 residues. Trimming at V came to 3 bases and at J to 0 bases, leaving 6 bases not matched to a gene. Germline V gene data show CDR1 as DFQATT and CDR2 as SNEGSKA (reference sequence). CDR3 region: CSARARGQGSGANVLTF. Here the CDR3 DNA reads TGCAGTGCTAGGGCCAGGGGACAGGGCTCTGGGGCCAACGTCCTGACTTTC.

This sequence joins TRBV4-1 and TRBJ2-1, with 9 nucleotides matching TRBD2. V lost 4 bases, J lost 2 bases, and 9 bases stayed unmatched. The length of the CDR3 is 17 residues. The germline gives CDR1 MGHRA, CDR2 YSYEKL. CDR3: CASSPTNSGGAYNEQFF. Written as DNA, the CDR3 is TGCGCCAGCAGCCCAACTAATAGCGGGGGAGCCTACAATGAGCAGTTCTTC.

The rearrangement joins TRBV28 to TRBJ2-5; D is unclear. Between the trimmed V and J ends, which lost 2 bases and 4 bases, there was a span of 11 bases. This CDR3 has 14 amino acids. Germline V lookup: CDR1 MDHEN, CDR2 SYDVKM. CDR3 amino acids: CASSLGGTAETQYF. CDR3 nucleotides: TGTGCCAGCAGTTTAGGTGGTACCGCAGAGACCCAGTACTTC.

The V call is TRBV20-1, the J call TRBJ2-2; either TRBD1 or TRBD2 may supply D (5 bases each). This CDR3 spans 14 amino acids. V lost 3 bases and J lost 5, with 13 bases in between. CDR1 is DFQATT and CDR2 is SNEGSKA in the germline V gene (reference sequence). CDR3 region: CSARGVVPTGELFF. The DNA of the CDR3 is TGCAGTGCTAGGGGGGTGGTTCCAACCGGGGAGCTGTTTTTT.

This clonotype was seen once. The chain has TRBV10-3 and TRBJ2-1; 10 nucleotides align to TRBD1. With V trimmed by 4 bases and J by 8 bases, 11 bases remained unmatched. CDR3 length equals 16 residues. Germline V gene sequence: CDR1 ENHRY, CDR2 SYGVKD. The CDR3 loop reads CAISGGQGITRDEQFF. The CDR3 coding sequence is TGTGCCATCAGTGGGGGACAGGGGATTACCAGGGATGAGCAGTTCTTC.

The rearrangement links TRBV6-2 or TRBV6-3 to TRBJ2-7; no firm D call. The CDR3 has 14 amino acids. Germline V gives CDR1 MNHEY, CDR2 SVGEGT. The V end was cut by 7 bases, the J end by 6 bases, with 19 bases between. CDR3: CASKADGVFGEQYV. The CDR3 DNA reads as TGTGCCAGCAAGGCCGATGGGGTTTTCGGCGAGCAGTACGTC.

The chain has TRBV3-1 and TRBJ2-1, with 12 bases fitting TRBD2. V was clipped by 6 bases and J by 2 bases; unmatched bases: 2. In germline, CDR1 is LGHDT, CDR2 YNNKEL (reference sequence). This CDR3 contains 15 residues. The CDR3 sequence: CASSPSGRAYNEQFF. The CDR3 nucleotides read TGTGCCAGCAGTCCTAGCGGGAGGGCCTACAATGAGCAGTTCTTC.

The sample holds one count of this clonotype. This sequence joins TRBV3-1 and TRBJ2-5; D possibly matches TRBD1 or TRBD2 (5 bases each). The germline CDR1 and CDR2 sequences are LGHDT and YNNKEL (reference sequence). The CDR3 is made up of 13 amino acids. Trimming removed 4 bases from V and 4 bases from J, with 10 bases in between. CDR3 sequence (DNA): TGTGCCAGCAGCCCGGGACGTCGAGAGACCCAGTACTTC. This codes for CASSPGRRETQYF.